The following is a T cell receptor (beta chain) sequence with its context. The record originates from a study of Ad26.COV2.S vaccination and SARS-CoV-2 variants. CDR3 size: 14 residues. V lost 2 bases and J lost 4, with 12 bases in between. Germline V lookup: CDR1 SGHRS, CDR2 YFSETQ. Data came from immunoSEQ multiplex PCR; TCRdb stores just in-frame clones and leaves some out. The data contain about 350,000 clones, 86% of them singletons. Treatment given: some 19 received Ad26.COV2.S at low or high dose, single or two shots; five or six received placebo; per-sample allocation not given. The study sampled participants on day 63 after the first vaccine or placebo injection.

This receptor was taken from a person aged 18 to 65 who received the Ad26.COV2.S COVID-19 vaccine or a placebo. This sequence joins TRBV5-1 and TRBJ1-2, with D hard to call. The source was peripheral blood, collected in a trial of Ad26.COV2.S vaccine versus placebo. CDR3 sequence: CASSFSTDVYGYTF. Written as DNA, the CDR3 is TGCGCCAGCAGCTTCTCTACGGACGTCTATGGCTACACCTTC.